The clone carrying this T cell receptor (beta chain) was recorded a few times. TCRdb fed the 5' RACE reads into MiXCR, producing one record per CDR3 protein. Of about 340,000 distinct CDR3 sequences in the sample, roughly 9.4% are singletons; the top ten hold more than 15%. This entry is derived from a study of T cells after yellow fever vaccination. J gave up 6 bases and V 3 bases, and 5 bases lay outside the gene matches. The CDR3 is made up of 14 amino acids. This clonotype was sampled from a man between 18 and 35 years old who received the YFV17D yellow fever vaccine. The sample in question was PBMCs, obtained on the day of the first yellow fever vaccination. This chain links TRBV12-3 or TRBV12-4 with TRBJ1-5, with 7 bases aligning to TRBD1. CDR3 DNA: TGTGCCAGCAGTTTGAGGGGGCTAGGTCAGCCCCAGCATTTT. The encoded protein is CASSLRGLGQPQHF.